These 23 T cell receptor beta chains were sequenced from one sample in a study of cytomegalovirus exposure and HLA in healthy donors (dated by TCRdb to about 2017). Library generation was performed with the immunoSEQ multiplex PCR assay. For the multiplex PCR, a mixture combining 60 forward primers for TCR Vbeta segments and 13 reverse primers for TCR Jbeta segments was used. TCRdb stores this immuneACCESS table with in-frame sequences only. Part of the clones is absent; in the studies checked, under half of the shortfall reflects unresolved V genes, and no reason is known for the rest. A total of around 130,000 clones appear in this sample, 84% of them only once. The ten largest clones add up to 2.5% to 3.5% of the sample. Sequences were obtained from PBMCs. These receptors all stem from a woman aged 18-29 years in good health and CMV-seropositive.

V usage is TRBV10-2 and J usage is TRBJ2-3, with 10 nucleotides matching TRBD1. The length of the CDR3 is 17 residues. Trimming took 2 bases from V and 1 from J; bases not matched to a gene: 6. Per germline, CDR1 WSHSY and CDR2 SAAADI. CDR3 in amino acids: CASSETRTGGGTDTQYF. In DNA, the CDR3 is TGCGCCAGCAGTGAGACGCGGACAGGGGGTGGCACAGATACGCAGTATTTT.

This clone showed up just once. The rearrangement joins TRBV5-4 to TRBJ2-1; 10 positions agree with TRBD2. CDR3 length: 15 residues. V lost 1 base, J lost 6 bases, and 4 bases stayed unmatched. Germline-derived CDR1 and CDR2 are SGHNT and YYREEE (reference sequence). CDR3 region: CASSLKAGGFNEQFF. The DNA of the CDR3 is TGTGCCAGCAGCTTGAAAGCGGGGGGGTTCAATGAGCAGTTCTTC. Full variable domain (outside the CDR3, taken from reference TRBV5-4 and TRBJ2-1): ETGVTQSPTHLIKTRGQQVTLRCSSQSGHNTVSWYQQALGQGPQFIFQYYREEENGRGNFPPRFSGLQFPNYSSELNVNALELDDSALYLCASSLKAGGFNEQFFGPGTRLTVL.

This clone was counted between two and nine times. CDR3 residues: CASMRGGEETQYF. The CDR3 nucleotides are TGTGCCAGCATGAGAGGGGGGGAAGAGACCCAGTACTTC. The V gene is TRBV2, the J gene TRBJ2-5; D may be TRBD2 (7 bases). The CDR3 has 13 amino acids. Trimming took 7 bases from V and 3 from J, leaving 12 bases between them. CDR1 SNHLY and CDR2 FYNNEI come from the germline V gene.

V gene TRBV5-6 combines with J gene TRBJ2-7; D possibly corresponds to TRBD2 (5 bases). CDR3 size: 13 residues. The germline gives CDR1 SGHDT, CDR2 YYEEEE. V lost 2 bases, J lost 3 bases, and 9 bases lay in between. The CDR3 coding sequence is TGTGCCAGCAGCTTAGAGGGCCGCTACGAGCAGTACTTC. Translated: CASSLEGRYEQYF.

This sequence joins TRBV10-3 and TRBJ2-7, with 7 bases matching TRBD1. The CDR3 runs 16 residues. After removal of 7 bases from V and 3 bases from J, the junction contained 15 bases not matched to a gene. Germline assignment: CDR1 ENHRY and CDR2 SYGVKD. The chain's CDR3 is CAIKRGVQGPDYEQYF. CDR3 coding DNA: TGTGCCATCAAAAGAGGGGTACAGGGGCCAGACTACGAGCAGTACTTC.

This chain connects TRBV5-4 to TRBJ2-3; TRBD2 might be the D (7 bases). V dropped 5 bases and J dropped 3 bases, with 16 bases sitting between them. This CDR3 is built from 15 residues. Germline CDR1 is SGHNT and CDR2 is YYREEE (reference sequence). CDR3 in amino acids: CASSYPGEGTDTQYF. CDR3 bases: TGTGCCAGCAGTTACCCAGGGGAGGGAACAGATACGCAGTATTTT.

The chain uses TRBV7-9 and TRBJ1-2; D uncertain. There are 13 residues in the CDR3. V was pared by 3 bases and J by 4 bases, with 9 bases between. Germline CDR1 is SEHNR and CDR2 is FQNEAQ (reference sequence). This CDR3 reads CASSFGQTYGYTF. CDR3 DNA: TGTGCCAGCAGCTTTGGGCAGACCTATGGCTACACCTTC.

V and J are TRBV19 and TRBJ2-1; D is perhaps TRBD1 (5 bases). This CDR3 contains 15 residues. Germline V gives CDR1 LNHDA, CDR2 SQIVND (reference sequence). The V and J ends lost 3 bases and 0 bases respectively, with 9 bases between them. DNA of the CDR3: TGTGCCAGTAGTATTCAGGGAAGCTCCTACAATGAGCAGTTCTTC. Translation gives CASSIQGSSYNEQFF.

The chain has TRBV5-6 and TRBJ2-6, with D perhaps matching TRBD1 (6 bases). In germline, CDR1 is SGHDT, CDR2 YYEEEE. The CDR3 totals 17 residues. Deletions cut 4 bases from V and 0 bases from J, with 14 bases between. This CDR3 is CASSPTDSPSGANVLTF. In nucleotides, the CDR3 is TGTGCCAGCAGCCCTACGGACAGCCCCTCTGGGGCCAACGTCCTGACTTTC.

The chain uses TRBV4-2 and TRBJ2-3, with 7 bases lining up with TRBD2. The junction had 3 bases not matched to a gene; V was cut back by 0 bases and J by 3 bases. There are 15 residues in the CDR3. In germline, CDR1 is LGHNA, CDR2 YNFKEQ. CDR3 protein: CASSQDGGGTDTQYF. CDR3 nucleotide sequence: TGTGCCAGCAGCCAAGATGGCGGGGGTACAGATACGCAGTATTTT.

The genes are TRBV6-5 and TRBJ1-1; 10 bases match TRBD1. V dropped 2 bases and J dropped 5; count of bases not matched to a gene: 2. The length of the CDR3 is 14 residues. Germline V CDR1 and CDR2: MNHEY, SVGAGI. CDR3 region: CASSYGTGVTEAFF. In nucleotides, the CDR3 is TGTGCCAGCAGTTACGGGACAGGGGTAACTGAAGCTTTCTTT.

This chain joins TRBV27 and TRBJ1-1, with D possibly TRBD1 on 5 matching bases. The germline gives CDR1 MNHEY, CDR2 SMNVEV (reference sequence). V was trimmed by 2 bases and J by 5 bases, leaving 12 bases between them. There are 14 residues in the CDR3. CDR3 DNA sequence: TGTGCCAGCAGTTTAGCGGGGGGGGGTACTGAAGCTTTCTTT. It is translated as CASSLAGGGTEAFF.

The gene calls are TRBV7-9 and TRBJ1-5, with D perhaps TRBD1 (5 bases). The CDR3 has 15 amino acids. CDR1 is SEHNR, CDR2 FQNEAQ, per germline (reference sequence). The ends were cut back, 5 bases at V and 0 bases at J, with 11 bases in the middle. The CDR3 loop is CASSADSYSNQPQHF. In nucleotides, the CDR3 is TGTGCCAGCAGCGCAGACAGCTATAGCAATCAGCCCCAGCATTTT.

The V and J genes are TRBV5-6 and TRBJ2-5; 10 nucleotides align to TRBD1. With 4 bases clipped from V and 5 bases from J, the junction kept 5 bases outside the gene matches. Germline lookup yields CDR1 SGHDT and CDR2 YYEEEE. The CDR3 extends over 14 amino acids. This CDR3 is CASSRDRGEETQYF. The CDR3, as DNA: TGTGCCAGCAGCCGGGACAGGGGAGAGGAGACCCAGTACTTC.

The chain employs TRBV9 and TRBJ1-6; D is perhaps TRBD1 (5 bases). The CDR3 has 14 amino acids. Germline V lookup: CDR1 SGDLS, CDR2 YYNGEE. With 1 base removed from V and 10 bases from J, the gap between germline ends came to 12 bases. DNA of the CDR3: TGTGCCAGCAGCGTACTGGACACGGAATCACCCCTCCACTTT. This encodes CASSVLDTESPLHF.

This rearrangement joins TRBV2 to TRBJ2-2; a weak D match, TRBD1 (5 bases). Germline V CDR1 and CDR2: SNHLY, FYNNEI. CDR3 length: 14 residues. Between the trimmed V and J ends, which lost 7 bases and 9 bases, there was a span of 18 bases. The CDR3 nucleotides read TGTGCCAGCATAAGGGGCTACCCACGGCGGGAGCTGTTTTTT. Translated, it gives CASIRGYPRRELFF.

The V call is TRBV30, the J call TRBJ1-2; D gene unclear. Per the germline V gene, CDR1 is GTSNPN and CDR2 is SVGIG (reference sequence). The CDR3 is made up of 9 amino acids. Here the CDR3 reads CAPEDGYTF. In nucleotides, the CDR3 is TGTGCGCCGGAGGATGGCTACACCTTC. Supplemented by reference TRBV30 and TRBJ1-2, the full variable domain reads SQTIHQWPATLVQPVGSPLSLECTVEGTSNPNLYWYRQAAGRGLQLLFYSVGIGQISSEVPQNLSASRPQDRQFILSSKKLLLSDSGFYLCAPEDGYTFGSGTRLTVV.

The chain is built from TRBV5-1 and TRBJ2-7; 7 bases line up with TRBD1. This CDR3 region has 14 residues. Germline V gene lookup returns CDR1 SGHRS and CDR2 YFSETQ. V gave up 2 bases and J gave up 2 bases; unmatched junction bases: 4. CDR3 nucleotides: TGCGCCAGCAGCTTACAGGGGCCGGCCTACGAGCAGTACTTC. It codes for CASSLQGPAYEQYF.

The chain couples TRBV19 to TRBJ2-5, with D perhaps matching TRBD2 (5 bases). The better agreement between TRBJ2-7 and the DNA end casts doubt on the J call. This CDR3 contains 13 residues. Germline loops: CDR1 LNHDA, CDR2 SQIVND (reference sequence). Here the CDR3 DNA reads TGTGCCAGTAGTGCGGGCATTGGTTACGAGCAGTACTTC. Amino acid sequence: CASSAGIGYEQYF.

The chain uses TRBV7-8 and TRBJ2-5; TRBD2 matches at 9 bases. The J segment lost 5 bases and the V segment lost 1 base, leaving 5 bases of the junction unmatched. Germline V lookup: CDR1 SGHVS, CDR2 FQNEAQ. This CDR3 contains 15 residues. CDR3 region: CASSLGASGGETQYF. As DNA, the CDR3 is TGTGCCAGCAGCTTAGGGGCCAGCGGGGGGGAGACCCAGTACTTC. Using reference TRBV7-8 and TRBJ2-5 for the parts outside the CDR3, the full variable domain is GAGVSQSPRYKVAKRGQDVALRCDPISGHVSLFWYQQALGQGPEFLTYFQNEAQLDKSGLPSDRFFAERPEGSVSTLKIQRTQQEDSAVYLCASSLGASGGETQYFGPGTRLLVL.

V is TRBV11-1 and J is TRBJ1-1; 8 nucleotides match TRBD1. Germline V gene lookup returns CDR1 SGHAT and CDR2 FQDESV (reference sequence). This CDR3 comprises 12 residues. V dropped 5 bases and J dropped 10; count of bases not matched to a gene: 6. Written as DNA, the CDR3 is TGTGCCAGCAGCAAGGACAGGGTTGTAGCTTTCTTT. Its translation: CASSKDRVVAFF.

The chain joins TRBV29-1 to TRBJ1-1, with 7 bases that match TRBD1. The CDR3 length is 15 residues. In germline, CDR1 is SQVTM, CDR2 ANQGSEA. Trimming at V came to 0 bases and at J to 1 base, leaving 5 bases not matched to a gene. For the CDR3, the DNA is TGCAGCGTTGAAGACGGCAGGGGGGCGAACACTGAAGCTTTCTTT. Protein: CSVEDGRGANTEAFF.

This rearrangement joins TRBV6-1 to TRBJ2-7; TRBD2 matches 7 bases. CDR3 length: 15 amino acids. V was clipped by 6 bases and J by 2 bases; unmatched bases: 10. Germline V gene lookup returns CDR1 MNHNS and CDR2 SASEGT. In DNA, the CDR3 is TGTGCCAGCAGCGATACGGGGGGTAACGCCTACGAGCAGTACTTC. Protein sequence: CASSDTGGNAYEQYF.